The present T cell receptor beta chain was sequenced within a study of OX40 agonist ivuxolimab in advanced cancers. Overall study context: Earlier anti-PD-1, anti-PD-L1 or anti-CTLA-4 therapy was permitted; around 40% had received some.

This clone was recorded only once. Profiled with immunoSEQ multiplex PCR; TCRdb holds only in-frame clones, not every one. The sample includes some 38,000 clones, about 88% of them seen just once. If patients had autoimmune disease history or systemic immunosuppression, they were excluded. The CDR3 sequence is 15 residues long. Trimming cost V 3 bases and J 1 base; bases outside gene matches: 2. CDR1 is SGDLS, CDR2 YYNGEE, per germline. The TCR was taken from an adult with an advanced solid tumor such as melanoma, head and neck, liver or kidney cancer. The specimen comprised CD4+ or CD8+ T cells sorted from blood, sampled in a trial of the OX40 agonist ivuxolimab. V is TRBV9 and J is TRBJ2-7; 12 bases agree with TRBD2. For the CDR3, the DNA is TGTGCCAGCAGCGCGACTAGCGGGGGATCCTACGAGCAGTACTTC. Encoded protein: CASSATSGGSYEQYF.